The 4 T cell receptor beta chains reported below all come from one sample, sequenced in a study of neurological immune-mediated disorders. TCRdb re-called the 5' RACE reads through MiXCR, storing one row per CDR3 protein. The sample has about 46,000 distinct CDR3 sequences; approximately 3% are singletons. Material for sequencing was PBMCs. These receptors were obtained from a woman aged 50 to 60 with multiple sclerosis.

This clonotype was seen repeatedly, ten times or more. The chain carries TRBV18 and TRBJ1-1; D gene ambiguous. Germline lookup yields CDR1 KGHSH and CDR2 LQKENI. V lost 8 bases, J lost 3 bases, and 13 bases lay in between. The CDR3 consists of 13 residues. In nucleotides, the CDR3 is TGTGCCAGCACGGATGGGGTATACACTGAAGCTTTCTTT. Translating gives CASTDGVYTEAFF.

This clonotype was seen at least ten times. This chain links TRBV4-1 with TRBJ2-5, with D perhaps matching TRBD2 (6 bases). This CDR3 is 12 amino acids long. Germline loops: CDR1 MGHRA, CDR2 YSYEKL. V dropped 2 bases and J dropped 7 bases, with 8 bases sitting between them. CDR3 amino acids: CASSQLGGTQYF. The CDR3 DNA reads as TGCGCCAGCAGCCAACTCGGGGGGACCCAGTACTTC.

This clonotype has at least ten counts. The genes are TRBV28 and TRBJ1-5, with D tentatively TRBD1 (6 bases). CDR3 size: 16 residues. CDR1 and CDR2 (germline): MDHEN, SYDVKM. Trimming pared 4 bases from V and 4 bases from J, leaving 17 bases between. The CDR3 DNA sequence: TGTGCCAGCAGTTCTATCGCGGGGGCCGGGAATCAGCCCCAGCATTTT. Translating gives CASSSIAGAGNQPQHF.

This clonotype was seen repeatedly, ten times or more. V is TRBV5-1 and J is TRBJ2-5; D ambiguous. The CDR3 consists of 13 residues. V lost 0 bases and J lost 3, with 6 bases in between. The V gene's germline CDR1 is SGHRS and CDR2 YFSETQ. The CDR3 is CASSLVGEETQYF. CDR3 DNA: TGCGCCAGCAGCTTGGTAGGAGAAGAGACCCAGTACTTC. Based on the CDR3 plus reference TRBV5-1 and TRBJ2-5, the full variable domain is KAGVTQTPRYLIKTRGQQVTLSCSPISGHRSVSWYQQTPGQGLQFLFEYFSETQRNKGNFPGRFSGRQFSNSRSEMNVSTLELGDSALYLCASSLVGEETQYFGPGTRLLVL.